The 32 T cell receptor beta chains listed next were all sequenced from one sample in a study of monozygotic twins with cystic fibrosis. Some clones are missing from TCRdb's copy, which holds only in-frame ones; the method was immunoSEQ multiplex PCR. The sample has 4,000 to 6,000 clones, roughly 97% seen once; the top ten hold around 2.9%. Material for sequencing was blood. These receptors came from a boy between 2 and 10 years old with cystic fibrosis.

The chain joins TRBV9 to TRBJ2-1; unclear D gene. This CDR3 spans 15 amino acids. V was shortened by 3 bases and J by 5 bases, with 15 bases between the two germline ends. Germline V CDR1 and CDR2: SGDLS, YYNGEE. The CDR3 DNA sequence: TGTGCCAGCAGCGGCTCGGACGGAGAGGACAATGAGCAGTTCTTC. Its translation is CASSGSDGEDNEQFF.

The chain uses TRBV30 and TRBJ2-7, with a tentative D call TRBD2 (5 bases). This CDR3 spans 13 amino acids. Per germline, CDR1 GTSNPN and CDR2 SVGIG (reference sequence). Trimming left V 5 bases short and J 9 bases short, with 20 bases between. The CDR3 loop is CAWRRRAMVGQYF. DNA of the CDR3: TGTGCCTGGCGACGGCGGGCAATGGTGGGGCAGTACTTC.

Written as DNA, the CDR3 is TGTGCCAGCAGCTTTGCGGGCGCGAACACCGGGGAGCTGTTTTTT. It is translated as CASSFAGANTGELFF. J is TRBJ2-2 and V is TRBV5-6, with D maybe TRBD2 (5 bases). The CDR3 length is 15 residues. V dropped 2 bases and J dropped 0 bases, with 8 bases sitting between them. Germline V gene lookup returns CDR1 SGHDT and CDR2 YYEEEE.

CDR3 bases: TGTGCCAGTAAACCCCAGACAGTGGAAGAGACCCAGTACTTC. This gives the protein CASKPQTVEETQYF. The chain joins TRBV19 to TRBJ2-5, with D tentatively TRBD1 (5 bases). The CDR3 length is 14 residues. Trimming took off 7 bases at V and 3 bases at J, with 15 bases between the two ends. The germline CDR1 and CDR2 sequences are LNHDA and SQIVND (reference sequence).

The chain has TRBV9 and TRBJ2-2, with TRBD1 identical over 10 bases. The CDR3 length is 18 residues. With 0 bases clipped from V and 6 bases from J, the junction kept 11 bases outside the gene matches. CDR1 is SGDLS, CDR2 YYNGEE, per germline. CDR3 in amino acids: CASSVATRGQGISGELFF. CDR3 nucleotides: TGTGCCAGCAGCGTAGCTACTAGGGGACAGGGGATTTCCGGGGAGCTGTTTTTT.

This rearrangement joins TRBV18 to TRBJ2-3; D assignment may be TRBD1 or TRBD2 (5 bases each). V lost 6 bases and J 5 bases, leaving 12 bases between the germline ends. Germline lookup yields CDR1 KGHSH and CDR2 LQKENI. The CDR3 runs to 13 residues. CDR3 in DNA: TGTGCCAGCTCCACCGGGGCGGGAGATACGCAGTATTTT. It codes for CASSTGAGDTQYF.

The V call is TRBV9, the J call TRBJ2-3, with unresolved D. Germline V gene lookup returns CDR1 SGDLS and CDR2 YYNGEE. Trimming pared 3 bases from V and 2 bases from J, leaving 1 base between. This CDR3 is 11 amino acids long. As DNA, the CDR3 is TGTGCCAGCAGCGCCACAGATACGCAGTATTTT. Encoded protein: CASSATDTQYF.

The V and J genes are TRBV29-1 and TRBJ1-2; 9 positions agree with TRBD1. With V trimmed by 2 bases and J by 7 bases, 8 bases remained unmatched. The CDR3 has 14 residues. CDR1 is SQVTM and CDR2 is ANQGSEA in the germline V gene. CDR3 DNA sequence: TGCAGCGTTGAAATCGGGGGACAGGGACGTGGCTACACCTTC. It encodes CSVEIGGQGRGYTF. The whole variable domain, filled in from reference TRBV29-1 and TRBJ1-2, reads SAVISQKPSRDICQRGTSLTIQCQVDSQVTMMFWYRQQPGQSLTLIATANQGSEATYESGFVIDKFPISRPNLTFSTLTVSNMSPEDSSIYLCSVEIGGQGRGYTFGSGTRLTVV.

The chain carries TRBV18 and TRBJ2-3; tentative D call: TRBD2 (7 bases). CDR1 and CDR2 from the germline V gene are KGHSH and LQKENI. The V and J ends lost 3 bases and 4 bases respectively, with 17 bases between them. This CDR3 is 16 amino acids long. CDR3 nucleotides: TGTGCCAGCTCACCTCGGGCGGGGGCCTTGGCAGATACGCAGTATTTT. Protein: CASSPRAGALADTQYF.

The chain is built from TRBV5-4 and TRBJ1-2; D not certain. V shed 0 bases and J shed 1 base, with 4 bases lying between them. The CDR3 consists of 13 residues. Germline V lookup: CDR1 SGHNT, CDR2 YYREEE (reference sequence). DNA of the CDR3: TGTGCCAGCAGCTTGGTACATAACTATGGCTACACCTTC. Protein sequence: CASSLVHNYGYTF.

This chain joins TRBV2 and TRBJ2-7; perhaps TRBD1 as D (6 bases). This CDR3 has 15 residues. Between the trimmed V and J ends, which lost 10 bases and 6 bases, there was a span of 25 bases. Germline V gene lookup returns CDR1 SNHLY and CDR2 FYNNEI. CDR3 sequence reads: CATMYSGGARGEQYV. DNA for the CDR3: TGTGCCACCATGTACTCTGGGGGCGCCAGGGGCGAGCAGTACGTC.

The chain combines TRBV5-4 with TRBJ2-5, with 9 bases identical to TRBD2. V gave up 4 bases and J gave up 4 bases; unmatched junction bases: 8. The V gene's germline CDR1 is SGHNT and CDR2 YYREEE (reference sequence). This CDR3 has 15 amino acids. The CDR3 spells CASSRGGAVSETQYF. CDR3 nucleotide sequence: TGTGCCAGCAGCCGCGGGGGGGCCGTGTCAGAGACCCAGTACTTC.

CDR3 DNA: TGTGCCAGCAGCTTGGTGGGAGGGAACAATGAGCAGTTCTTC. Amino acids: CASSLVGGNNEQFF. The gene calls are TRBV5-5 and TRBJ2-1; 7 nucleotides align to TRBD2. The CDR3 has 14 residues. Germline assignment: CDR1 SGHKS and CDR2 YYEKEE (reference sequence). With V trimmed by 0 bases and J by 5 bases, 2 bases remained unmatched.

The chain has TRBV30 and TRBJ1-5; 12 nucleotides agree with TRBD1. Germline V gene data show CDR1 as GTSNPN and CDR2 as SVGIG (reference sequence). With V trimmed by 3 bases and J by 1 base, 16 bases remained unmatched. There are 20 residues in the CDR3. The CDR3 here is CAWSRSKGTGGLGSNQPQHF. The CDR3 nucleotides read TGTGCCTGGAGCCGTTCGAAAGGGACAGGGGGCCTTGGAAGCAATCAGCCCCAGCATTTT.

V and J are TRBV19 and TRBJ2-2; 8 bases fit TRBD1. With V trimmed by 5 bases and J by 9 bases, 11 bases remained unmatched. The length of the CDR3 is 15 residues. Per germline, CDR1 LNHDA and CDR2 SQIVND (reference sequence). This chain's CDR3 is CASSLGQGVFWELFF. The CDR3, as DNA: TGTGCCAGTAGTTTAGGACAGGGTGTTTTCTGGGAGCTGTTTTTT.

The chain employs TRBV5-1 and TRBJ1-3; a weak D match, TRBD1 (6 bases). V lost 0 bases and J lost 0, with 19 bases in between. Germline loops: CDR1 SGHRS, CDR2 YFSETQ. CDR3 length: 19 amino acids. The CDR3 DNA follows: TGCGCCAGCAGCTTGGACCGGGACACGCTAGCGGACTCTGGAAACACCATATATTTT. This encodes CASSLDRDTLADSGNTIYF.

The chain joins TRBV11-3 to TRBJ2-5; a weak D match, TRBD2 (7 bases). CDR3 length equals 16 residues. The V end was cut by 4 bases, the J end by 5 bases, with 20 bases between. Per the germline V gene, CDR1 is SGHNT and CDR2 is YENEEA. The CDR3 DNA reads TGTGCCAGCAGCTGGGGGGGCCCCGTCCAGCGGGAGACCCAGTACTTC. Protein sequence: CASSWGGPVQRETQYF.

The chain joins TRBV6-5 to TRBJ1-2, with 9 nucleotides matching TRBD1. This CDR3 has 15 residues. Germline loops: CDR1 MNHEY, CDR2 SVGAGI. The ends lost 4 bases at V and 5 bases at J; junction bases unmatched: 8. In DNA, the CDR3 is TGTGCCAGCAGTTCCAACGGACAGGGGAATTATGGCTACACCTTC. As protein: CASSSNGQGNYGYTF.

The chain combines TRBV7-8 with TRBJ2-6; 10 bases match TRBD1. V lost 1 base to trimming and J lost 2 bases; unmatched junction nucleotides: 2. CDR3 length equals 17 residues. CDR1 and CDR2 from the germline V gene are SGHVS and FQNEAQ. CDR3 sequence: CASSLGQGATGANVLTF. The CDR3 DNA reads TGTGCCAGCAGCTTAGGACAGGGGGCAACTGGGGCCAACGTCCTGACTTTC.

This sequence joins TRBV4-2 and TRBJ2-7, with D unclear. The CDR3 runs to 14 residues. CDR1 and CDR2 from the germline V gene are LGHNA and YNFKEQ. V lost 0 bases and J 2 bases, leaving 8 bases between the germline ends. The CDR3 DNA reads TGTGCCAGCAGCCAAGATATACCTACCTACGAGCAGTACTTC. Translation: CASSQDIPTYEQYF.

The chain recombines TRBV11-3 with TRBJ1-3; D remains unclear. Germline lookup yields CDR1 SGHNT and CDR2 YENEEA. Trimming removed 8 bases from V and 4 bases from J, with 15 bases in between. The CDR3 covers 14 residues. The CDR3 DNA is TGTGCCAGCTCTGAGAGGACCCTCGGAAACACCATATATTTT. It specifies CASSERTLGNTIYF.

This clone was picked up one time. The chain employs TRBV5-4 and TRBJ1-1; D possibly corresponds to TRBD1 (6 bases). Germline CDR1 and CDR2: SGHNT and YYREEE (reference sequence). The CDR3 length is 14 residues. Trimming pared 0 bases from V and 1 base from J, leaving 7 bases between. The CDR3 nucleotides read TGTGCCAGCAGCTTGGGGACAGCGAACACTGAAGCTTTCTTT. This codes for CASSLGTANTEAFF.

As DNA, the CDR3 is TGCGCCAGCAGTCCACAGGGGACTGGAGAGACCCAGTACTTC. Translation: CASSPQGTGETQYF. V is TRBV23-1 and J is TRBJ2-5; perhaps TRBD1 as D (7 bases). TRBV23-1 is marked as an open reading frame, function uncertain. The CDR3 is 14 residues long. Trimming cost V 4 bases and J 4 bases, with 13 bases left between them.

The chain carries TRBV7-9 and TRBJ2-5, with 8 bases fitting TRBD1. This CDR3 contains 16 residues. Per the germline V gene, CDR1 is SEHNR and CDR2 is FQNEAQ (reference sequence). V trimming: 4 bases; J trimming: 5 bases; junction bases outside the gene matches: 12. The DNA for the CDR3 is TGTGCCAGCAGCTCCCTGAGGCAGGGGGCGCGGGAGACCCAGTACTTC. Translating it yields CASSSLRQGARETQYF. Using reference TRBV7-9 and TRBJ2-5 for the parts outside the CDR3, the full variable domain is DTGVSQNPRHKITKRGQNVTFRCDPISEHNRLYWYRQTLGQGPEFLTYFQNEAQLEKSRLLSDRFSAERPKGSFSTLEIQRTEQGDSAMYLCASSSLRQGARETQYFGPGTRLLVL.

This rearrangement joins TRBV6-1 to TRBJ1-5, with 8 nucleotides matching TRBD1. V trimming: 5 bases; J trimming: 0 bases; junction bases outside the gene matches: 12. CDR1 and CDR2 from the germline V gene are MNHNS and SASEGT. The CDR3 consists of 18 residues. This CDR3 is CASSKGQGQRYSNQPQHF. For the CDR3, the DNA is TGTGCCAGCAGTAAAGGACAGGGCCAACGGTATAGCAATCAGCCCCAGCATTTT.

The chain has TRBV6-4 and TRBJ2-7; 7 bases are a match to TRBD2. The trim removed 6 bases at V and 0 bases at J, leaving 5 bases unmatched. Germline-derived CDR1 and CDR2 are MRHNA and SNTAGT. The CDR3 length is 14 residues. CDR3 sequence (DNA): TGTGCCAGCAGACTTGGGACTACCTCCTACGAGCAGTACGTC. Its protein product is CASRLGTTSYEQYV.

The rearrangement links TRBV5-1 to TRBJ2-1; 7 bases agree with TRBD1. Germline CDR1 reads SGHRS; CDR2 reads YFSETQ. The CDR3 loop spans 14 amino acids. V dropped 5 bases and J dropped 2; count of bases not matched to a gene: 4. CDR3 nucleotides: TGCGCCAGCAGACCCGGGACAGCCTACAATGAGCAGTTCTTC. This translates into CASRPGTAYNEQFF.

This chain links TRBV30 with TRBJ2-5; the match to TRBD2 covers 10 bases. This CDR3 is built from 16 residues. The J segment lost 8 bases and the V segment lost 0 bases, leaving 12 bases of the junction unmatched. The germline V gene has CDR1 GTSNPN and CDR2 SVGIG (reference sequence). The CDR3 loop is CAWSVLAGGPAGTQYF. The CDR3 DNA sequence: TGTGCCTGGAGTGTATTAGCGGGGGGCCCTGCCGGAACCCAGTACTTC.

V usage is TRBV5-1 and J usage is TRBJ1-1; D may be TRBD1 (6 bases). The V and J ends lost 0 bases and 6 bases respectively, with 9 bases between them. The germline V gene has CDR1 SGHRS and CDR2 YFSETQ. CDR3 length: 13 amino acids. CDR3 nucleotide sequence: TGCGCCAGCAGCTTGGTTTGGGGGCCTGAAGCTTTCTTT. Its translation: CASSLVWGPEAFF.

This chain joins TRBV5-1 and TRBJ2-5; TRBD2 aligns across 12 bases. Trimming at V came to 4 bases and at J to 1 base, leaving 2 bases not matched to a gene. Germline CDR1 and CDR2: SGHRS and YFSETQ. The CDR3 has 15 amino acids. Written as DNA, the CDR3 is TGCGCCAGCAGCACTAGCGGGGGGTCCCAAGAGACCCAGTACTTC. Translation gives CASSTSGGSQETQYF.

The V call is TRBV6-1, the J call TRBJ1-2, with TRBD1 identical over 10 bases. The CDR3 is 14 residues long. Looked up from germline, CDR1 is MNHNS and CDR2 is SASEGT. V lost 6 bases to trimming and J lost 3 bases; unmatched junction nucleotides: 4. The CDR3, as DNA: TGTGCCAGCAGGGACAGGGGGGTGGACTATGGCTACACCTTC. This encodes CASRDRGVDYGYTF.

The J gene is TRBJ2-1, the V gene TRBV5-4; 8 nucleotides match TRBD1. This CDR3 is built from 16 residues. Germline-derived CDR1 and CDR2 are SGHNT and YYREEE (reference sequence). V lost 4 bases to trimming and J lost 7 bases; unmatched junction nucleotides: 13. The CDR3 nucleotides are TGTGCCAGCAGCCCATCCAGGGACAGGTTAATGAATGAGCAGTTCTTC. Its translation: CASSPSRDRLMNEQFF.